This T cell receptor (beta chain) was sequenced during a study of beta chain features in type 1 diabetes. V was pared by 2 bases and J by 6 bases, with 12 bases between. Germline loops: CDR1 LGHNT, CDR2 FRNRAP. The CDR3 has 14 residues. With respect to this clone: Its cognate antigen is unknown.

Of the isolated RNA, all was reverse transcribed, and so the sequenced material was expressed TCRB transcripts. Naive, central memory and regulatory T cell samples yielded about 3.57 million reads on average. The repertoire was sequenced with immunoSEQ multiplex PCR; TCRdb's copy has only in-frame clones and lacks some. The sample lists under 300,000 clones; over 11% were seen once. Overall study findings and caveats: Within each of all four CD4+ subsets, Type 1 diabetes patients had TCRB CDR3s that were moderately but significantly shorter.

Material for sequencing was naive CD4+ T cells from blood. The clonotype was recovered from a man aged 30-40 years with type 1 diabetes. The rearrangement links TRBV12-5 to TRBJ2-3; the D gene is possibly TRBD1 (6 bases). The CDR3 sequence: CASGLMGAGDTQYF. The CDR3 DNA follows: TGTGCTAGTGGTTTGATGGGGGCCGGGGATACGCAGTATTTT.